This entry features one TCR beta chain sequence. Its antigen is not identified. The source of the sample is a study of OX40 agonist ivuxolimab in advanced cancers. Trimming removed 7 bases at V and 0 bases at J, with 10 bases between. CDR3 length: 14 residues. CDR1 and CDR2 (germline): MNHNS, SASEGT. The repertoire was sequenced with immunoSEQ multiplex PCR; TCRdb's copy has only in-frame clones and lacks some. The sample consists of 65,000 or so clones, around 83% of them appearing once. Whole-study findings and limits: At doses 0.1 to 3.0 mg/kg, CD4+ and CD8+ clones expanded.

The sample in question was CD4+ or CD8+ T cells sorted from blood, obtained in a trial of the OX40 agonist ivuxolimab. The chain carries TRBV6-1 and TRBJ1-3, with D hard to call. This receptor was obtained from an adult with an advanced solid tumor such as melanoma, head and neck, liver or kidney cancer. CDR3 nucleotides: TGTGCCAGCATCTCTGGGATCTCTGGAAACACCATATATTTT. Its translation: CASISGISGNTIYF.